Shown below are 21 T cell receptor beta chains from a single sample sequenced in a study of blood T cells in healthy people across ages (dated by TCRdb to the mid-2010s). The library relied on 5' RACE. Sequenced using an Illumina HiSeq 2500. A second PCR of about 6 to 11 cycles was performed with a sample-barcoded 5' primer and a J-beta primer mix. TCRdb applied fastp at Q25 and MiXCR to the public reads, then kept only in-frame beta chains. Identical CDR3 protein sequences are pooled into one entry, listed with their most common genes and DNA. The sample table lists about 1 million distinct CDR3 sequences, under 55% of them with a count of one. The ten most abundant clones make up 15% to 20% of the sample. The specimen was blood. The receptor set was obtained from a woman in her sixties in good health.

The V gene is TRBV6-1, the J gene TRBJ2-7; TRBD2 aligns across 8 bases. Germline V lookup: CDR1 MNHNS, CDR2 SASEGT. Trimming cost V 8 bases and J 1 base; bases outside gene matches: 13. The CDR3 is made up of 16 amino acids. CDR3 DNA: TGTGCCAGCGTGGACCCGGGAGGGGGGAGGTCCTACGAGCAGTACTTC. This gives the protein CASVDPGGGRSYEQYF.

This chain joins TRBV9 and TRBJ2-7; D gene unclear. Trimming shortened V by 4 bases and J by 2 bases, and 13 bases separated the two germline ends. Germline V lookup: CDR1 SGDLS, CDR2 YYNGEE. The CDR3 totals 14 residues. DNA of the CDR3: TGTGCCAGCAGCCCCGGCGGCGTCGCCTACGAGCAGTACTTC. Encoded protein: CASSPGGVAYEQYF.

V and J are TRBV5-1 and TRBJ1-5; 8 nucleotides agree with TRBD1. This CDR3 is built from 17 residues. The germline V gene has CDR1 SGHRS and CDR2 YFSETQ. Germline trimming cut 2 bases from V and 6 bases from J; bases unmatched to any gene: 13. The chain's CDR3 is CASSFAPGQGEGQPQHF. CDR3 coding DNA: TGCGCCAGCAGCTTCGCCCCTGGACAGGGCGAAGGTCAGCCCCAGCATTTT.

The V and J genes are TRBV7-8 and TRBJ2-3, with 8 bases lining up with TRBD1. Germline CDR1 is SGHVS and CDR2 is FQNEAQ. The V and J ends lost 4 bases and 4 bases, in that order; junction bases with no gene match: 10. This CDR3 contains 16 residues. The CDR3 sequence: CASSSDRDQGADTQYF. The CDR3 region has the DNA TGTGCCAGCAGCTCGGACAGGGACCAGGGAGCAGATACGCAGTATTTT.

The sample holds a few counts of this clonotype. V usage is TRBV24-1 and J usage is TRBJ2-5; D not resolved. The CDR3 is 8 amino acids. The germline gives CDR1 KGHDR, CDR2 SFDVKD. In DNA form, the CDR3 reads TGTACCCGGCAGACCCAGTACTTC. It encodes CTRQTQYF.

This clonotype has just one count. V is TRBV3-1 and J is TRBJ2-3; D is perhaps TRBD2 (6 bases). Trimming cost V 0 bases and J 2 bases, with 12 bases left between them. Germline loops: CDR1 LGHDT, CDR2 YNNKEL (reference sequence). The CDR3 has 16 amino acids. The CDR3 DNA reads TGTGCCAGCAGCCAAGATGGGACGGGGGACACAGATACGCAGTATTTT. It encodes CASSQDGTGDTDTQYF.

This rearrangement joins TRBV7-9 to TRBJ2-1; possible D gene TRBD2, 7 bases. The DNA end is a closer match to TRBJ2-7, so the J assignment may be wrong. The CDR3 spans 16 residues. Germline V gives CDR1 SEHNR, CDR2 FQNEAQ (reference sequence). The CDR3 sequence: CASSGRAGGSYNEQYF. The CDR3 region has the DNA TGTGCCAGCAGCGGGAGGGCCGGGGGCTCCTACAATGAGCAGTACTTC.

CDR3 nucleotide sequence: TGTGCCAGCAGCGTTGGCGGGAGCATCACAGATACGCAGTATTTT. This translates into CASSVGGSITDTQYF. J is TRBJ2-3 and V is TRBV9; 7 bases line up with TRBD2. This CDR3 is built from 15 residues. The V gene end was trimmed by 2 bases and the J gene end by 2 bases; junction bases not matched to a gene: 5. CDR1 is SGDLS, CDR2 YYNGEE, per germline.

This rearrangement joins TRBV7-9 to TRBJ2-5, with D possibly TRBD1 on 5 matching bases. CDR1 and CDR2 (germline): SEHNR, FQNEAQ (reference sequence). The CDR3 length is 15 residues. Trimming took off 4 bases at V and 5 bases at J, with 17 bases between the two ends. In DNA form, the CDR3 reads TGTGCCAGCAGCTCAGGACATTCCCTAGGGGAGACCCAGTACTTC. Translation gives CASSSGHSLGETQYF.

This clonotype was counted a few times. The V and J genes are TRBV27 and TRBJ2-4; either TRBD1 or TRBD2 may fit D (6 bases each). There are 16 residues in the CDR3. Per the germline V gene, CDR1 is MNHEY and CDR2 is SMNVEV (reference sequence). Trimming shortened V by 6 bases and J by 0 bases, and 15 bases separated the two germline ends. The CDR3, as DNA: TGTGCCAGCAGCAGCACAGGGACTGTAGCCAAAAACATTCAGTACTTC. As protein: CASSSTGTVAKNIQYF.

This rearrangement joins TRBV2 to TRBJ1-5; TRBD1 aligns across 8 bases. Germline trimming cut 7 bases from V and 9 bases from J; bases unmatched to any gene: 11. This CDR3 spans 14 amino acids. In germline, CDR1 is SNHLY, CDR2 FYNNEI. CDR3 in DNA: TGTGCCAGCACAGAGGGACAGGCACTGGGGCCCCAGCATTTT. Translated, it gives CASTEGQALGPQHF.

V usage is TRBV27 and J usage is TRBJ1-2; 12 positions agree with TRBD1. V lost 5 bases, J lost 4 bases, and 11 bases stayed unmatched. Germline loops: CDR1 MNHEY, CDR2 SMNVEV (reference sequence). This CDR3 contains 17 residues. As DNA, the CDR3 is TGTGCCAGCAGTCCCGGGACAGGGGGCTTAATCTCCTATGGCTACACCTTC. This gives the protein CASSPGTGGLISYGYTF.

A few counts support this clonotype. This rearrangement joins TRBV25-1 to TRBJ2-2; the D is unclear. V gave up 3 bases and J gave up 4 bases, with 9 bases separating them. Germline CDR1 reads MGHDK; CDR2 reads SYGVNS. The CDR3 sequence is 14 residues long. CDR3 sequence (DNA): TGTGCCAGCAGTGAGGGTAGGGTCACCGGGGAGCTGTTTTTT. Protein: CASSEGRVTGELFF.

In DNA, the CDR3 is TGTGCCAGCAGCCCACGGACAGGAGCCTACACTGAAGCTTTCTTT. This gives the protein CASSPRTGAYTEAFF. The chain combines TRBV7-6 with TRBJ1-1; the match to TRBD1 covers 7 bases. The CDR3 covers 15 residues. Germline-derived CDR1 and CDR2 are SGHVS and FNYEAQ. The J segment lost 3 bases and the V segment lost 5 bases, leaving 9 bases of the junction unmatched.

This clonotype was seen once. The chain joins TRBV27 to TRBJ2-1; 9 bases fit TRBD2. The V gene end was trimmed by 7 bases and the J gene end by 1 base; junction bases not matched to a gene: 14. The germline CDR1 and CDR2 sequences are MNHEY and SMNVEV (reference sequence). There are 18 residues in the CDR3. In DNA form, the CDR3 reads TGTGCCAGCATGTTTTCCGGTTCTAGCGGGGATTCCTACAATGAGCAGTTCTTC. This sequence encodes CASMFSGSSGDSYNEQFF.

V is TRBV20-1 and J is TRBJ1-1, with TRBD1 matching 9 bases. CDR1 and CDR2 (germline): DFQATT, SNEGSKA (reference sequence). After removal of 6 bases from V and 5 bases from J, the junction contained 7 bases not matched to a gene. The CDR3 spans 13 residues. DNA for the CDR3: TGCAGTGCCCCGGGACAGGGCGGGACTGAAGCTTTCTTT. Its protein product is CSAPGQGGTEAFF.

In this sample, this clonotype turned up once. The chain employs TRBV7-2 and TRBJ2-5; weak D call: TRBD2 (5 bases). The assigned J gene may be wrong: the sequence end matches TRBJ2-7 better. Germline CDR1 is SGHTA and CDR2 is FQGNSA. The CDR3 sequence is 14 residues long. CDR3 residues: CASSLELVAFEQYF. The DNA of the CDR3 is TGTGCCAGCAGCTTAGAGCTCGTAGCGTTCGAGCAGTACTTC.

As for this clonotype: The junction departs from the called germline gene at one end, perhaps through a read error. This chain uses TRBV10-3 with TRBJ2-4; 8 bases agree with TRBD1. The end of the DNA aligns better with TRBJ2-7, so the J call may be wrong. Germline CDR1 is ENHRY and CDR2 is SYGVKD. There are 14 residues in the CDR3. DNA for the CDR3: TGTACCATCAGACCAGACAGGGGAGTAGACGAGCAGTACTTC. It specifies CTIRPDRGVDEQYF.

The CDR3 loop is CASRSGPRDNEQFF. The CDR3 DNA sequence: TGTGCCAGCAGGTCAGGGCCGAGGGACAATGAGCAGTTCTTC. The V call is TRBV27, the J call TRBJ2-1; either TRBD1 or TRBD2 may supply D (5 bases each). This CDR3 has 14 residues. V dropped 6 bases and J dropped 5 bases, with 14 bases sitting between them. Germline-derived CDR1 and CDR2 are MNHEY and SMNVEV (reference sequence).

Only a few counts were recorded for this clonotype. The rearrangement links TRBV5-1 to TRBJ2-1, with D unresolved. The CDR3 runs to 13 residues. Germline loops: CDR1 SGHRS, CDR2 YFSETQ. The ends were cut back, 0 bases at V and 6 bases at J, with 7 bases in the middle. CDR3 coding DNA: TGCGCCAGCAGCTTGGAGTCAGGCAATGAGCAGTTCTTC. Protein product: CASSLESGNEQFF. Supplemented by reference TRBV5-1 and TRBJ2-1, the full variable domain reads KAGVTQTPRYLIKTRGQQVTLSCSPISGHRSVSWYQQTPGQGLQFLFEYFSETQRNKGNFPGRFSGRQFSNSRSEMNVSTLELGDSALYLCASSLESGNEQFFGPGTRLTVL.

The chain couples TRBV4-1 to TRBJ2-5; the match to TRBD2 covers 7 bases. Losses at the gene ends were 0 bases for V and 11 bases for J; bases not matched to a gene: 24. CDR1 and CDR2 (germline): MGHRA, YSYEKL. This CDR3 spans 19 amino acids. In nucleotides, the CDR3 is TGCGCCAGCAGCCAAGATTCGGTGTTGAGCGGGACCTCCTACAATGAGCAGTACTTC. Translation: CASSQDSVLSGTSYNEQYF.